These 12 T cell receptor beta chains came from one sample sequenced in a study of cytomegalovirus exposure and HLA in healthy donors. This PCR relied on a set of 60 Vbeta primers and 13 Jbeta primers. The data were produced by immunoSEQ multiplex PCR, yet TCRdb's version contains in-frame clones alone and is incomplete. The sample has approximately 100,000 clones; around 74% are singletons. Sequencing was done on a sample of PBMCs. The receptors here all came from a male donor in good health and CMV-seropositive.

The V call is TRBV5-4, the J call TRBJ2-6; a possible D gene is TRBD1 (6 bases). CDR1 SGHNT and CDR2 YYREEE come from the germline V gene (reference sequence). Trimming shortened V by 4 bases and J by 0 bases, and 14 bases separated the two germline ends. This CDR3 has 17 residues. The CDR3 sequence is CASSPWTASSGANVLTF. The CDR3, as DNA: TGTGCCAGCAGCCCGTGGACAGCCAGCTCTGGGGCCAACGTCCTGACTTTC.

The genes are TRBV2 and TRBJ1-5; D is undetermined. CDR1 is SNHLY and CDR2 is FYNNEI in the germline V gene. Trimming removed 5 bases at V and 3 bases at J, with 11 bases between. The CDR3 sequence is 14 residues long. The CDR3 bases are TGTGCCAGCAGTCCCCAGAAGAACAATCAGCCCCAGCATTTT. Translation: CASSPQKNNQPQHF.

The CDR3 sequence: CSAEGQGYEQYF. The CDR3 DNA reads TGCAGCGCCGAAGGACAGGGCTACGAGCAGTACTTC. The rearrangement joins TRBV29-1 to TRBJ2-7; TRBD1 matches at 8 bases. Germline V gene sequence: CDR1 SQVTM, CDR2 ANQGSEA. The trim removed 7 bases at V and 3 bases at J, leaving 5 bases unmatched. The CDR3 extends over 12 amino acids.

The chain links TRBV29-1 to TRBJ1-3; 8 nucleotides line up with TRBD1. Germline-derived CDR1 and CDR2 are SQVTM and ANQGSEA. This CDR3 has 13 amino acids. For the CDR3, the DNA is TGCGGAGTTGGACAGGGCTCTGGAAACACCATATATTTT. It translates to CGVGQGSGNTIYF.

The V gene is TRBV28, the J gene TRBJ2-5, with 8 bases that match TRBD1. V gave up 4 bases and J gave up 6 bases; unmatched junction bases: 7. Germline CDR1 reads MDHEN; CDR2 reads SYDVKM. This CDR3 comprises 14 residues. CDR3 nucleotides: TGTGCCAGCAGTTCGCAGGGGGCTGAGAAGACCCAGTACTTC. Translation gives CASSSQGAEKTQYF. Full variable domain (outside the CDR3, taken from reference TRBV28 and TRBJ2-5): DVKVTQSSRYLVKRTGEKVFLECVQDMDHENMFWYRQDPGLGLRLIYFSYDVKMKEKGDIPEGYSVSREKKERFSLILESASTNQTSMYLCASSSQGAEKTQYFGPGTRLLVL.

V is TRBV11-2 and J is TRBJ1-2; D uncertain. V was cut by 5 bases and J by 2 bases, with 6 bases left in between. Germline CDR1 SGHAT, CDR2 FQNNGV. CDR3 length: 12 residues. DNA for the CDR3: TGTGCCAGCAGCCATAGCAACTATGGCTACACCTTC. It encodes CASSHSNYGYTF. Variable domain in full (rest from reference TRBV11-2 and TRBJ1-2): EAGVAQSPRYKIIEKRQSVAFWCNPISGHATLYWYQQILGQGPKLLIQFQNNGVVDDSQLPKDRFSAERLKGVDSTLKIQPAKLEDSAVYLCASSHSNYGYTFGSGTRLTVV.

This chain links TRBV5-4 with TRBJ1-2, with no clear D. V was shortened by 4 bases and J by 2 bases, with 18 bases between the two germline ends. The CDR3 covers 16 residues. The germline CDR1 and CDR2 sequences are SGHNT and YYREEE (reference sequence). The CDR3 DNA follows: TGTGCCAGCAGCACCGTAAAAGAGCCGTTCAACTATGGCTACACCTTC. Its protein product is CASSTVKEPFNYGYTF.

CDR3 nucleotides: TGTGCCAGCAGCTTATTGGCTCGACTAGCGGGGAGGAAGAACACCGGGGAGCTGTTTTTT. It is translated as CASSLLARLAGRKNTGELFF. The chain couples TRBV7-8 to TRBJ2-2, with TRBD2 identical over 11 bases. CDR1 and CDR2 (germline): SGHVS, FQNEAQ. Trimming removed 2 bases from V and 1 base from J; junction bases left unmatched: 12. The CDR3 runs to 20 residues.

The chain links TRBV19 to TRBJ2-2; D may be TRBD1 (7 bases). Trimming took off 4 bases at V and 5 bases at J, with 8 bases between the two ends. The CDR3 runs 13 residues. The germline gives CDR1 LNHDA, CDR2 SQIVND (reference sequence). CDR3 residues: CASSTGGTGELFF. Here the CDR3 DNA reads TGTGCCAGTAGTACAGGGGGGACCGGGGAGCTGTTTTTT.

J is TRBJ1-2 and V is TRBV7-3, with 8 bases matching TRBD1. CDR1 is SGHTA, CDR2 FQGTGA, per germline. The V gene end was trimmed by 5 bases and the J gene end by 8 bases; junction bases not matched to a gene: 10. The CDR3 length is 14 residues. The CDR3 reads CASSRTGKSRGYTF. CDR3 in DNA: TGTGCCAGCAGCCGGACAGGGAAATCGAGGGGCTACACCTTC.

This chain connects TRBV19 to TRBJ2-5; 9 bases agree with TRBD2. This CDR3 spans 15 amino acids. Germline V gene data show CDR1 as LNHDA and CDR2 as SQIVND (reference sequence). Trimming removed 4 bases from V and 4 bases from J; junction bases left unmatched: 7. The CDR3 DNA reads TGTGCCAGTAGTAACGGGGGAGCGGGGGGAGAGACCCAGTACTTC. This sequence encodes CASSNGGAGGETQYF.

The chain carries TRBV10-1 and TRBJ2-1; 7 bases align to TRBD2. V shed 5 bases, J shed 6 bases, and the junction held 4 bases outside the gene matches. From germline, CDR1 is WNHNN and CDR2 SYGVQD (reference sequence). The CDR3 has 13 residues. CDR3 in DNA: TGCGCCAGCAGTCTAGCGGTCCGCAATGAGCAGTTCTTC. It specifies CASSLAVRNEQFF.